The 22 T cell receptor beta chains below come from one sample, sequenced in a study of blood T cell repertoires in COVID-19. TCRdb keeps only in-frame clones here, not all; method: immunoSEQ multiplex PCR. There are 120,000 to 150,000 clones in the sample; over 70% occur only once, and roughly a tenth lies in the top ten. The sample consisted of peripheral blood. These receptors originate from a man in his sixties with active or convalescent COVID-19.

This clone was counted once. This chain links TRBV9 with TRBJ2-2; TRBD2 agrees at 7 bases. The CDR3 runs 15 residues. The V gene end was trimmed by 3 bases and the J gene end by 2 bases; junction bases not matched to a gene: 4. In germline, CDR1 is SGDLS, CDR2 YYNGEE. This CDR3 is CASSDPSGNTGELFF. CDR3 nucleotides: TGTGCCAGCAGCGACCCTAGCGGTAACACCGGGGAGCTGTTTTTT.

The chain carries TRBV11-2 and TRBJ2-4, with 8 bases fitting TRBD2. This CDR3 is built from 14 residues. The V and J ends lost 3 bases and 7 bases, in that order; junction bases with no gene match: 5. Germline assignment: CDR1 SGHAT and CDR2 FQNNGV. The CDR3 bases are TGTGCCAGCAGCTTGTTACGGGAGGGGAACATTCAGTACTTC. Its translation is CASSLLREGNIQYF.

The chain carries TRBV9 and TRBJ2-3; 9 positions agree with TRBD2. The CDR3 sequence is 16 residues long. Germline CDR1 reads SGDLS; CDR2 reads YYNGEE. Unmatched junction bases numbered 7, after V lost 4 bases and J lost 1 base. CDR3 DNA: TGTGCCAGCAGCCCTGGGACTAGCAGACGCACAGATACGCAGTATTTT. It is translated as CASSPGTSRRTDTQYF.

The V and J genes are TRBV2 and TRBJ2-7; a possible D gene is TRBD1 (6 bases). The CDR3 covers 13 residues. The germline V gene has CDR1 SNHLY and CDR2 FYNNEI. The V and J ends lost 7 bases and 3 bases respectively, with 13 bases between them. CDR3 in amino acids: CASIRGRGYEQYF. The CDR3 DNA is TGTGCCAGCATTAGGGGCAGGGGCTACGAGCAGTACTTC.

J is TRBJ2-1 and V is TRBV28, with unresolved D. The V gene lost 2 bases and the J gene lost 3 bases, with 11 bases spanning the gap. Germline loops: CDR1 MDHEN, CDR2 SYDVKM. CDR3 size: 15 residues. CDR3 sequence: CASSLQTGNYNEQFF. The CDR3 nucleotides are TGTGCCAGCAGTTTACAGACTGGAAACTACAATGAGCAGTTCTTC.

The J gene is TRBJ2-1, the V gene TRBV28; 7 nucleotides line up with TRBD1. V gave up 6 bases and J gave up 6 bases; unmatched junction bases: 5. The CDR3 runs to 13 residues. The germline CDR1 and CDR2 sequences are MDHEN and SYDVKM. Here the CDR3 DNA reads TGTGCCAGCAGCCCAAGACAGGGCAATGAGCAGTTCTTC. Residues: CASSPRQGNEQFF.

This chain connects TRBV28 to TRBJ2-1, with D possibly matching TRBD2 (7 bases). The CDR3 sequence is 16 residues long. Trimming left V 6 bases short and J 6 bases short, with 21 bases between. Germline lookup yields CDR1 MDHEN and CDR2 SYDVKM. CDR3 nucleotide sequence: TGTGCCAGCAGCATTGGAGGGGGAGGGAGAAGCAATGAGCAGTTCTTC. Its protein product is CASSIGGGGRSNEQFF.

This sequence joins TRBV7-9 and TRBJ2-7; 8 nucleotides line up with TRBD2. CDR3 size: 17 residues. V gave up 5 bases and J gave up 2 bases; unmatched junction bases: 14. Germline CDR1 and CDR2: SEHNR and FQNEAQ (reference sequence). The CDR3 reads CASSASIRLASTYEQYF. CDR3 bases: TGTGCCAGCAGCGCAAGTATTAGACTAGCGTCAACCTACGAGCAGTACTTC.

The chain has TRBV11-2 and TRBJ1-2; 10 positions agree with TRBD1. V shed 3 bases and J 4 bases; nucleotides not matched to a gene: 5. The length of the CDR3 is 15 residues. The germline V gene has CDR1 SGHAT and CDR2 FQNNGV. The chain's CDR3 is CASSLSDRGTYGYTF. The CDR3 DNA follows: TGTGCCAGCAGCTTGTCGGACAGGGGGACCTATGGCTACACCTTC.

This chain connects TRBV6-5 to TRBJ1-1; D unclear. Germline CDR1 MNHEY, CDR2 SVGAGI. Trimming left V 7 bases short and J 2 bases short, with 5 bases between. This CDR3 is built from 11 residues. The CDR3 coding sequence is TGTGCCAGCACATTCAACACTGAAGCTTTCTTT. Translated, it gives CASTFNTEAFF.

This chain links TRBV29-1 with TRBJ2-7; unclear D gene. The CDR3 is 13 amino acids. Between the trimmed V and J ends, which lost 1 base and 6 bases, there was a span of 13 bases. Germline V lookup: CDR1 SQVTM, CDR2 ANQGSEA. The CDR3 reads CSVEVQENLEQYF. The CDR3 nucleotides read TGCAGCGTTGAAGTGCAGGAAAACCTCGAGCAGTACTTC.

The sample holds many counts of this clone. The chain recombines TRBV10-1 with TRBJ2-7, with D perhaps matching TRBD2 (5 bases). From germline, CDR1 is WNHNN and CDR2 SYGVQD (reference sequence). V was shortened by 1 base and J by 6 bases, with 13 bases between the two germline ends. The CDR3 totals 14 residues. CDR3 nucleotides: TGCGCCAGCAGTGAGTTCGTGGGAGCGCGCGAGCAGTACTTC. This codes for CASSEFVGAREQYF.

CDR3 region: CAIRPGQGENSPLHF. For the CDR3, the DNA is TGTGCCATCAGGCCGGGACAGGGGGAAAATTCACCCCTCCACTTT. This chain links TRBV10-3 with TRBJ1-6; 11 positions match TRBD1. The CDR3 consists of 15 residues. The V segment lost 6 bases and the J segment 7 bases; nucleotides outside the gene matches: 5. Germline V lookup: CDR1 ENHRY, CDR2 SYGVKD.

This chain connects TRBV19 to TRBJ1-3; D is perhaps TRBD1 (5 bases). The CDR3 is made up of 14 amino acids. Germline V lookup: CDR1 LNHDA, CDR2 SQIVND (reference sequence). V lost 3 bases and J 7 bases, leaving 13 bases between the germline ends. CDR3 sequence: CASSIGRDKNTIYF. CDR3 coding DNA: TGTGCCAGTAGTATTGGCAGGGATAAGAACACCATATATTTT.

The genes are TRBV6-1 and TRBJ2-1, with D perhaps TRBD2 (5 bases). Trimming cost V 3 bases and J 12 bases, with 15 bases left between them. Germline V gene data show CDR1 as MNHNS and CDR2 as SASEGT. The CDR3 contains 13 residues. The CDR3 protein is CASSDGFSGLQFF. CDR3 bases: TGTGCCAGCAGTGACGGTTTTTCGGGATTGCAGTTCTTC.

The CDR3, as DNA: TGTGCCAGTAGTGCCCGGACTAGCGGTGCCCACGAGCAGTACTTC. Protein sequence: CASSARTSGAHEQYF. The chain combines TRBV19 with TRBJ2-7, with 10 bases fitting TRBD2. V shed 5 bases and J 5 bases; nucleotides not matched to a gene: 9. The germline gives CDR1 LNHDA, CDR2 SQIVND (reference sequence). This CDR3 region has 15 residues.

This chain links TRBV18 with TRBJ2-1, with 9 bases lining up with TRBD1. The CDR3 runs 15 residues. Per the germline V gene, CDR1 is KGHSH and CDR2 is LQKENI. The trim removed 2 bases at V and 4 bases at J, leaving 3 bases unmatched. This chain's CDR3 is CASSPAGTGYNEQFF. The CDR3 nucleotides are TGTGCCAGCTCACCAGCCGGGACAGGGTACAATGAGCAGTTCTTC.

The chain couples TRBV4-3 to TRBJ2-3, with 9 bases fitting TRBD2. Germline V gene sequence: CDR1 LGHNA, CDR2 YSLEER. Losses at the gene ends were 1 base for V and 4 bases for J; bases not matched to a gene: 9. The CDR3 spans 17 residues. The CDR3 protein is CASSQGYGSGSADTQYF. The CDR3 region has the DNA TGCGCCAGCAGCCAAGGATATGGTAGCGGGAGCGCAGATACGCAGTATTTT.

This chain joins TRBV9 and TRBJ1-2; D remains ambiguous. This CDR3 has 13 residues. V gave up 2 bases and J gave up 3 bases, with 8 bases separating them. Germline loops: CDR1 SGDLS, CDR2 YYNGEE. Here the CDR3 reads CASSVSGDYGYTF. For the CDR3, the DNA is TGTGCCAGCAGCGTCTCCGGGGACTATGGCTACACCTTC.

The gene calls are TRBV28 and TRBJ2-7; a weak D match, TRBD1 (6 bases). Germline-derived CDR1 and CDR2 are MDHEN and SYDVKM. V was shortened by 7 bases and J by 6 bases, with 22 bases between the two germline ends. The CDR3 sequence is 15 residues long. The CDR3 DNA is TGTGCCAGCACCCTCTCGGGTTCAGGGGAAGGCGAGCAGTACTTC. Its translation is CASTLSGSGEGEQYF.

The rearrangement uses TRBV7-9 and TRBJ1-2; TRBD1 agrees at 7 bases. The CDR3 totals 17 residues. The ends lost 4 bases at V and 5 bases at J; junction bases unmatched: 16. Germline CDR1 and CDR2: SEHNR and FQNEAQ (reference sequence). This CDR3 reads CASSSGTAHSVGYGYTF. The DNA of the CDR3 is TGTGCCAGCAGCTCCGGGACAGCTCATTCTGTCGGGTATGGCTACACCTTC. The whole variable domain, filled in from reference TRBV7-9 and TRBJ1-2, reads DTGVSQNPRHKITKRGQNVTFRCDPISEHNRLYWYRQTLGQGPEFLTYFQNEAQLEKSRLLSDRFSAERPKGSFSTLEIQRTEQGDSAMYLCASSSGTAHSVGYGYTFGSGTRLTVV.

The rearrangement joins TRBV28 to TRBJ1-6; 8 positions match TRBD1. V gave up 2 bases and J gave up 10 bases; unmatched junction bases: 10. CDR3 size: 16 residues. Germline assignment: CDR1 MDHEN and CDR2 SYDVKM. The CDR3 reads CASSLEGDRLRSPLHF. The CDR3 nucleotides read TGTGCCAGCAGTTTAGAGGGGGACAGGCTAAGATCACCCCTCCACTTT. Variable domain in full (rest from reference TRBV28 and TRBJ1-6): DVKVTQSSRYLVKRTGEKVFLECVQDMDHENMFWYRQDPGLGLRLIYFSYDVKMKEKGDIPEGYSVSREKKERFSLILESASTNQTSMYLCASSLEGDRLRSPLHFGNGTRLTVT.